This T cell receptor (beta chain) stems from a study of T cell clonotyping in hematopoietic cell transplantation. Study-wide results and caveats: Pathologically expanded recipient clonotypes increased progressively from day 30 to day 180 as diversity fell.

Note on this clone: The antigen remains unidentified.

This CDR3 spans 12 amino acids. Germline CDR1 GTSNPN, CDR2 SVGIG (reference sequence). V was pared by 0 bases and J by 4 bases, with 5 bases between. TCRdb keeps only in-frame clones here, not all; method: immunoSEQ multiplex PCR. The table includes roughly 40,000 clones, about 95% detected once. Sequenced material: peripheral blood mononuclear cells. The TCR was taken from a man aged 30 to 45 in good health. Some clones in this sample may be carry-over from other donors' samples. The V and J genes are TRBV30 and TRBJ2-3; D remains ambiguous. The DNA of the CDR3 is TGTGCCTGGAGTGTTTTATCAGATACGCAGTATTTT. Protein: CAWSVLSDTQYF.